These 26 T cell receptor beta chains were sequenced from one sample in a study of early T cells in non-severe SARS-CoV-2 infection. TCRdb re-called the 5' RACE reads through MiXCR, storing one row per CDR3 protein. The table shows around 93,000 distinct CDR3 sequences, with about 12% occurring only once. Specimen: whole blood, collected at baseline. Receptor source: an adult who was a healthcare worker with PCR-confirmed SARS-CoV-2 infection or an uninfected control (not recorded which).

This clonotype was observed a handful of times. The rearrangement uses TRBV5-1 and TRBJ2-1; 8 positions match TRBD2. The V gene's germline CDR1 is SGHRS and CDR2 YFSETQ. There are 17 residues in the CDR3. V was clipped by 3 bases and J by 2 bases; unmatched bases: 10. This CDR3 is CASSSLGSGGTYNEQFF. The CDR3 bases are TGCGCCAGCAGCTCCTTAGGAAGCGGGGGTACCTACAATGAGCAGTTCTTC.

In this sample, this clonotype turned up many times. The J gene is TRBJ1-1, the V gene TRBV4-2; 11 bases line up with TRBD1. From germline, CDR1 is LGHNA and CDR2 YNFKEQ. J was trimmed by 5 bases and V by 3 bases; bases with no gene match: 5. The CDR3 loop spans 15 amino acids. The CDR3 region is CASSQGQGVETEAFF. The CDR3 nucleotides are TGTGCCAGCAGCCAGGGACAGGGGGTAGAGACTGAAGCTTTCTTT.

J is TRBJ1-1 and V is TRBV18; the match to TRBD1 covers 8 bases. This CDR3 has 16 amino acids. Looked up from germline, CDR1 is KGHSH and CDR2 is LQKENI. Losses at the gene ends were 6 bases for V and 1 base for J; bases not matched to a gene: 10. Written as DNA, the CDR3 is TGTGCCAGCTCTCCATTCCGGACAGGGCAGAACACTGAAGCTTTCTTT. As protein: CASSPFRTGQNTEAFF. Full variable domain (remainder filled in from reference TRBV18 and TRBJ1-1): NAGVMQNPRHLVRRRGQEARLRCSPMKGHSHVYWYRQLPEEGLKFMVYLQKENIIDESGMPKERFSAEFPKEGPSILRIQQVVRGDSAAYFCASSPFRTGQNTEAFFGQGTRLTVV.

The chain joins TRBV29-1 to TRBJ2-3; the match to TRBD2 covers 8 bases. The CDR3 is 14 residues long. Germline V lookup: CDR1 SQVTM, CDR2 ANQGSEA. The junction had 4 bases not matched to a gene; V was cut back by 1 base and J by 4 bases. The CDR3 coding sequence is TGCAGCGTTGAAGGGCGGGAGGTAGCAGATACGCAGTATTTT. Its protein is CSVEGREVADTQYF.

This clonotype was seen many times. The genes are TRBV27 and TRBJ2-1; D not certain. CDR1 is MNHEY, CDR2 SMNVEV, per germline (reference sequence). With 4 bases removed from V and 2 bases from J, the gap between germline ends came to 21 bases. The CDR3 totals 18 residues. CDR3 protein: CASSSEFLTGGTYNEQFF. CDR3 coding DNA: TGTGCCAGCAGTTCAGAGTTCTTGACCGGCGGTACCTACAATGAGCAGTTCTTC.

This clonotype was recorded at least ten times. The rearrangement links TRBV6-6 to TRBJ2-5; TRBD2 agrees at 9 bases. CDR1 is MNHNY, CDR2 SVGAGI, per germline (reference sequence). CDR3 length: 14 amino acids. With 2 bases clipped from V and 5 bases from J, the junction kept 3 bases outside the gene matches. This CDR3 reads CASSYGTSRETQYF. CDR3 nucleotide sequence: TGTGCCAGCAGTTACGGGACTAGCAGGGAGACCCAGTACTTC.

This clonotype occurred a few times. This rearrangement joins TRBV2 to TRBJ2-3; a weak D match, TRBD1 (6 bases). Germline loops: CDR1 SNHLY, CDR2 FYNNEI. CDR3 length equals 16 residues. Trimming left V 6 bases short and J 6 bases short, with 22 bases between. CDR3 coding DNA: TGTGCCAGCAGCGACGTACAGGGTAGTATTTCGGATACGCAGTATTTT. This codes for CASSDVQGSISDTQYF.

In its sample, this clonotype was seen a few times. This chain connects TRBV27 to TRBJ2-1; D remains ambiguous. Germline-derived CDR1 and CDR2 are MNHEY and SMNVEV (reference sequence). V lost 3 bases and J 2 bases, leaving 5 bases between the germline ends. The CDR3 runs 13 residues. CDR3 in DNA: TGTGCCAGCAGTTTCGCGACCTACAATGAGCAGTTCTTC. This gives the protein CASSFATYNEQFF.

The table lists this clonotype with a few counts. The J gene is TRBJ1-5, the V gene TRBV7-2; 8 nucleotides agree with TRBD1. There are 14 residues in the CDR3. The germline CDR1 and CDR2 sequences are SGHTA and FQGNSA. The J segment lost 5 bases and the V segment lost 3 bases, leaving 3 bases of the junction unmatched. CDR3 bases: TGTGCCAGCAGCTTGACAGGGGCCGATCAGCCCCAGCATTTT. Its translation is CASSLTGADQPQHF. Based on the CDR3 plus reference TRBV7-2 and TRBJ1-5, the full variable domain is GAGVSQSPSNKVTEKGKDVELRCDPISGHTALYWYRQSLGQGLEFLIYFQGNSAPDKSGLPSDRFSAERTGGSVSTLTIQRTQQEDSAVYLCASSLTGADQPQHFGDGTRLSIL.

This clonotype occurred many times. J is TRBJ2-5 and V is TRBV6-4; a weak D match, TRBD2 (6 bases). V was trimmed by 2 bases and J by 2 bases, leaving 12 bases between them. Germline V gives CDR1 MRHNA, CDR2 SNTAGT. CDR3 length: 15 residues. In DNA form, the CDR3 reads TGTGCCAGCAGTGACCGGGACTCGCTACAAGAGACCCAGTACTTC. Protein: CASSDRDSLQETQYF.

The rearrangement uses TRBV11-2 and TRBJ2-3, with D possibly TRBD1 on 6 matching bases. The CDR3 is made up of 13 amino acids. Trimming removed 6 bases at V and 4 bases at J, with 11 bases between. Germline-derived CDR1 and CDR2 are SGHAT and FQNNGV. The CDR3 sequence is CASSTGTPDTQYF. The DNA for the CDR3 is TGTGCCAGCAGTACAGGGACCCCAGATACGCAGTATTTT.

This clonotype was observed a few times. This chain uses TRBV28 with TRBJ1-2; TRBD1 is a possible D gene (5 bases). Trimming took 6 bases from V and 4 from J, leaving 9 bases between them. Germline CDR1 reads MDHEN; CDR2 reads SYDVKM. The CDR3 loop spans 12 amino acids. CDR3: CASSWGGYGYTF. CDR3 nucleotides: TGTGCCAGCAGCTGGGGCGGCTATGGCTACACCTTC.

The table lists this clonotype with many counts. The rearrangement links TRBV7-9 to TRBJ2-7; D not resolved. The CDR3 is made up of 13 amino acids. Trimming pared 1 base from V and 4 bases from J, leaving 8 bases between. Per the germline V gene, CDR1 is SEHNR and CDR2 is FQNEAQ (reference sequence). In DNA, the CDR3 is TGTGCCAGCAGCTTAGTCACCGGATACGAGCAGTACTTC. Protein sequence: CASSLVTGYEQYF.

To note about this clonotype: An end of the junction differs from the germline gene, which may be a read error. The rearrangement links TRBV5-1 to TRBJ2-3; D uncertain. The CDR3 runs 12 residues. CDR1 is SGHRS and CDR2 is YFSETQ in the germline V gene. The CDR3 region has the DNA TGCACCAGCAGCTCGAGCACAGATACGCAGTATTTT. Protein: CTSSSSTDTQYF. The full variable domain, its missing parts supplied by reference TRBV5-1 and TRBJ2-3, is KAGVTQTPRYLIKTRGQQVTLSCSPISGHRSVSWYQQTPGQGLQFLFEYFSETQRNKGNFPGRFSGRQFSNSRSEMNVSTLELGDSALYLCTSSSSTDTQYFGPGTRLTVL.

This clonotype was seen only a few times. The chain links TRBV30 to TRBJ1-6; D perhaps matches TRBD1 (5 bases). The CDR3 consists of 15 residues. Looked up from germline, CDR1 is GTSNPN and CDR2 is SVGIG (reference sequence). Trimming removed 3 bases at V and 7 bases at J, with 16 bases between. The CDR3 here is CAWSPVGVLNSPLHF. The CDR3 DNA sequence: TGTGCCTGGAGCCCGGTGGGGGTATTGAATTCACCCCTCCACTTT. Full variable domain (remainder filled in from reference TRBV30 and TRBJ1-6): SQTIHQWPATLVQPVGSPLSLECTVEGTSNPNLYWYRQAAGRGLQLLFYSVGIGQISSEVPQNLSASRPQDRQFILSSKKLLLSDSGFYLCAWSPVGVLNSPLHFGNGTRLTVT.

The V call is TRBV3-1, the J call TRBJ2-2; D is possibly TRBD2 (5 bases). There are 14 residues in the CDR3. Germline CDR1 LGHDT, CDR2 YNNKEL (reference sequence). V was clipped by 9 bases and J by 5 bases, with 16 bases between them. The CDR3 DNA follows: TGTGCCAGTGGAGCGGACTTGGGGACCGGGGAGCTGTTTTTT. Residues: CASGADLGTGELFF.

The rearrangement links TRBV5-1 to TRBJ2-7; TRBD1 aligns across 10 bases. Trimming removed 1 base from V and 6 bases from J; junction bases left unmatched: 4. CDR3 length equals 14 residues. CDR1 is SGHRS and CDR2 is YFSETQ in the germline V gene. The CDR3 nucleotides read TGCGCCAGCAGCTTGCCCGGGACAGGGGCCGAGCAGTACTTC. The encoded protein is CASSLPGTGAEQYF.

This clonotype was detected ten times or more. The rearrangement joins TRBV12-3 or TRBV12-4 to TRBJ2-7, with D possibly being TRBD2 (6 bases). The CDR3 is 12 residues long. The germline V and J ends were trimmed by 7 bases and 6 bases, with 13 bases remaining between them. The CDR3 sequence: CASTLTAGEQYF. The CDR3 DNA is TGTGCCAGCACCCTTACAGCGGGCGAGCAGTACTTC.

The genes are TRBV20-1 and TRBJ2-1, with TRBD2 identical over 16 bases. Looked up from germline, CDR1 is DFQATT and CDR2 is SNEGSKA (reference sequence). J gave up 4 bases and V 5 bases, and 11 bases lay outside the gene matches. CDR3 size: 18 residues. The CDR3 nucleotides read TGCAGTGCTGGCGCCGGGACTAGCGGGAGGGCAATTTACAATGAGCAGTTCTTC. This codes for CSAGAGTSGRAIYNEQFF.

This clonotype was found many times. The chain joins TRBV30 to TRBJ2-3; a possible D gene is TRBD2 (5 bases). CDR1 is GTSNPN and CDR2 is SVGIG in the germline V gene (reference sequence). This CDR3 is 14 amino acids long. Trimming took off 2 bases at V and 0 bases at J, with 9 bases between the two ends. CDR3 loop: CAWSPGLSTDTQYF. The CDR3 nucleotides read TGTGCCTGGAGTCCGGGGTTGAGCACAGATACGCAGTATTTT.

In this sample, this clonotype turned up many times. This rearrangement joins TRBV11-2 to TRBJ2-5; D unclear. With 1 base removed from V and 5 bases from J, the gap between germline ends came to 8 bases. CDR3 length: 13 residues. CDR1 is SGHAT, CDR2 FQNNGV, per germline. CDR3 region: CASSLGGLETQYF. The CDR3 region has the DNA TGTGCCAGCAGCTTAGGGGGTCTGGAGACCCAGTACTTC.

This clonotype was counted only a few times. V usage is TRBV18 and J usage is TRBJ2-7; maybe TRBD2 (6 bases). V dropped 4 bases and J dropped 5 bases, with 6 bases sitting between them. Germline assignment: CDR1 KGHSH and CDR2 LQKENI. The CDR3 extends over 11 amino acids. The DNA of the CDR3 is TGTGCCAGCTCACGACTAGACGAGCAGTACTTC. Protein product: CASSRLDEQYF.

Many counts were recorded for this clonotype. This chain joins TRBV9 and TRBJ2-3; D not resolved. The germline V gene encodes CDR1 SGDLS and CDR2 YYNGEE. The CDR3 runs 14 residues. Trimming pared 2 bases from V and 3 bases from J, leaving 10 bases between. CDR3 residues: CASSVLLRTDTQYF. The DNA for the CDR3 is TGTGCCAGCAGCGTTCTCCTACGGACAGATACGCAGTATTTT. Together with reference TRBV9 and TRBJ2-3, the CDR3 gives the full variable domain: DSGVTQTPKHLITATGQRVTLRCSPRSGDLSVYWYQQSLDQGLQFLIQYYNGEERAKGNILERFSAQQFPDLHSELNLSSLELGDSALYFCASSVLLRTDTQYFGPGTRLTVL.

The gene calls are TRBV12-3 or TRBV12-4 and TRBJ1-5; TRBD1 matches 10 bases. This CDR3 comprises 17 residues. Trimming cost V 5 bases and J 2 bases; bases outside gene matches: 9. CDR3 amino acids: CASSPQGGTGGNQPQHF. DNA for the CDR3: TGTGCCAGCAGTCCGCAAGGCGGGACAGGGGGCAATCAGCCCCAGCATTTT.

The CDR3 here is CASSFRGSYNEQFF. The CDR3 DNA sequence: TGTGCCAGCAGCTTTCGCGGGTCCTACAATGAGCAGTTCTTC. The chain employs TRBV11-3 and TRBJ2-1, with D possibly matching TRBD2 (5 bases). The CDR3 is 14 amino acids. With 3 bases removed from V and 1 base from J, the gap between germline ends came to 7 bases. Per the germline V gene, CDR1 is SGHNT and CDR2 is YENEEA.

This clonotype was recorded at least ten times. The V gene is TRBV18, the J gene TRBJ1-1; a possible D gene is TRBD1 (5 bases). The CDR3 consists of 15 residues. V was cut by 5 bases and J by 5 bases, with 18 bases left in between. CDR1 and CDR2 from the germline V gene are KGHSH and LQKENI. CDR3 DNA: TGTGCCAGCTCATCTAAGACCGGGGGAGAGACTGAAGCTTTCTTT. Protein: CASSSKTGGETEAFF.